The clone carrying this T cell receptor (beta chain) has only a few counts. Antigen unknown. Mouse names are used for the genes. The observed sequence ends 1 residue before the CDR3 terminus, with the missing tail filled in from the germline J gene. This sample is part of a study of tissue T cells after allogeneic stem cell transplantation. Overall study results and limits: Across patients, clones rarely overlapped, yet motif clusters were shared tissue-specifically.

Stated time point: mouse harvest day 14 after allogeneic transplant. The graft held 10^6 splenic CD5+ T cells and 10^7 T-cell-depleted bone marrow cells. Tissues came from B6→BALB/c major-mismatch GVHD mice at day 7 or 14. CDR3 length: 15 residues. With V trimmed by 1 base and J by 4 bases, 2 bases remained unmatched. Per the germline V gene, CDR1 is KGHPV and CDR2 is FQNQEV (reference sequence). TCRbeta CDR3 was sequenced at survey depth with template counts. Repertoires were generated with immunoSEQ multiplex PCR, while TCRdb's copy carries only in-frame clones and drops some. The sample contains several thousand clones, over 30% of which appear only once.

Sequenced material: skin. The V and J genes are TRBV26 and TRBJ1-3, with 9 bases aligning to TRBD1. The TCR sequence derives from a female BALB/c mouse given C57BL/6 T cells with graft-versus-host disease after an allogeneic hematopoietic cell transplant. CDR3 region: CASSLYRGLGNTLYF. The DNA read from the CDR3 is TGTGCCAGCAGTCTGTACAGGGGGCTCGGAAATACGCTCTAT.